The clone carrying this T cell receptor beta chain was counted once. Its cognate antigen is unknown. This sample is part of a study of cytomegalovirus exposure and HLA in healthy donors. Study outcomes and limitations: The analysis excluded some indistinguishable V segments, including TRBV6-2 and TRBV6-3. HLA-A and HLA-B allele assignments for most subjects were reportedly predicted accurately using TCR beta sequences.

Germline-derived CDR1 and CDR2 are MNHNS and SASEGT. V gave up 4 bases and J gave up 3 bases; unmatched junction bases: 11. The CDR3 contains 17 residues. PCR involved 60 Vbeta and 13 Jbeta primers. Clones were sequenced by immunoSEQ multiplex PCR, and TCRdb holds only the in-frame ones, with some missing. The profile shows under 300,000 clones, 75% to 85% of them singletons. This clonotype was sampled from a woman in her fifties or sixties in good health and CMV-seropositive. The J gene is TRBJ1-3, the V gene TRBV6-1, with 8 positions matching TRBD1. Sequenced sample: PBMCs. This CDR3 reads CASSVNRQGFIGNTIYF. The CDR3 bases are TGTGCCAGCAGTGTGAATCGACAGGGGTTTATTGGAAACACCATATATTTT.